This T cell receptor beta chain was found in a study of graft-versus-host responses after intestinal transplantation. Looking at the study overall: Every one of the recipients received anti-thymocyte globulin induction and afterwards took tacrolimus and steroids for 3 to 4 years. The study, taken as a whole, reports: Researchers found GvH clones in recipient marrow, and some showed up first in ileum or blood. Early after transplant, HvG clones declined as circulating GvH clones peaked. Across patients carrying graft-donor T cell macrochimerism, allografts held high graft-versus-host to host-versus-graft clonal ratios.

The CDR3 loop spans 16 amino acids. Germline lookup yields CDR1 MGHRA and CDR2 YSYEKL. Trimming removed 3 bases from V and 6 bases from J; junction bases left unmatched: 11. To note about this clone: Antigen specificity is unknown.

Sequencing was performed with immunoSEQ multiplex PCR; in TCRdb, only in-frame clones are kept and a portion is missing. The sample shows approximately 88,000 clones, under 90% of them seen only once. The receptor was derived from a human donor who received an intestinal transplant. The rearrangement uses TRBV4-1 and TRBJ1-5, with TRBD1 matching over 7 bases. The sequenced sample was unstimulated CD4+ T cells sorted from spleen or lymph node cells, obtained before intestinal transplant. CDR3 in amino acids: CASSHQGQLGRQPQHF. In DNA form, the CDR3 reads TGCGCCAGCAGCCACCAGGGACAGCTTGGGCGTCAGCCCCAGCATTTT.